These 32 T cell receptor beta chains originate from one sample sequenced in a study of blood T cells in healthy people across ages. A second PCR, run for about 7 to 12 cycles, used a sample-barcoded 5' primer plus a J-beta primer mix. TCRdb processed the 5' RACE reads anew with MiXCR; each CDR3 protein has one entry. The table lists roughly 2 million distinct CDR3 sequences, around half of them singletons. Sequenced: blood. The receptor set was obtained from a middle-aged woman in good health.

The chain recombines TRBV12-5 with TRBJ1-2; 7 nucleotides align to TRBD1. This CDR3 spans 14 amino acids. CDR1 LGHNT and CDR2 FRNRAP come from the germline V gene. The J segment lost 5 bases and the V segment lost 5 bases, leaving 8 bases of the junction unmatched. CDR3 sequence (DNA): TGTGCTAGTGGTCCCTCCGGGACAGCTTATGGCTACACCTTC. As protein: CASGPSGTAYGYTF. Combining the CDR3 with reference TRBV12-5 and TRBJ1-2 gives the whole variable domain DARVTQTPRHKVTEMGQEVTMRCQPILGHNTVFWYRQTMMQGLELLAYFRNRAPLDDSGMPKDRFSAEMPDATLATLKIQPSEPRDSAVYFCASGPSGTAYGYTFGSGTRLTVV.

V usage is TRBV5-8 and J usage is TRBJ2-7; 9 bases fit TRBD1. The CDR3 totals 14 residues. The germline V gene has CDR1 SGHTS and CDR2 YDEGEE. The junction had 8 bases not matched to a gene; V was cut back by 5 bases and J by 5 bases. CDR3 sequence reads: CASSIRTGVHEQYF. DNA for the CDR3: TGTGCCAGCAGTATACGGACAGGGGTCCACGAGCAGTACTTC.

The chain carries TRBV28 and TRBJ2-4; 9 bases line up with TRBD1. Germline values: CDR1 MDHEN, CDR2 SYDVKM. V gave up 9 bases and J gave up 9 bases; unmatched junction bases: 21. CDR3 length: 17 amino acids. The DNA for the CDR3 is TGTGCCAGTCTAGGTTGGGGACAGGGACTTCGGGGGGCCATTCAGTACTTC. The encoded protein is CASLGWGQGLRGAIQYF.

This clonotype was seen at least ten times. V usage is TRBV9 and J usage is TRBJ2-6; perhaps TRBD1 as D (6 bases). The CDR3 extends over 15 amino acids. The germline V and J ends were trimmed by 2 bases and 1 base, with 7 bases remaining between them. Looked up from germline, CDR1 is SGDLS and CDR2 is YYNGEE. The CDR3 DNA reads as TGTGCCAGCAGCGTCACAGGGTCTGGGGCCAACGTCCTGACTTTC. As protein: CASSVTGSGANVLTF.

As to this clonotype: A junction end diverges from the germline sequence, so it may reflect a read error. The chain carries TRBV20-1 and TRBJ1-2; the match to TRBD1 covers 10 bases. The length of the CDR3 is 13 residues. CDR1 is DFQATT and CDR2 is SNEGSKA in the germline V gene (reference sequence). Written as DNA, the CDR3 is TGCGGTGCGACCGGGACAGGGGACTATGGCTACACCTTC. This encodes CGATGTGDYGYTF.

The gene calls are TRBV5-5 and TRBJ1-2; 7 bases agree with TRBD1. The V gene end was trimmed by 4 bases and the J gene end by 6 bases; junction bases not matched to a gene: 12. Germline lookup yields CDR1 SGHKS and CDR2 YYEKEE (reference sequence). CDR3 length: 15 residues. In nucleotides, the CDR3 is TGTGCCAGCAGCCCCGGACAGGTCTGGACCGATGGCTACACCTTC. This gives the protein CASSPGQVWTDGYTF.

The rearrangement joins TRBV5-1 to TRBJ1-1; TRBD1 matches at 7 bases. This CDR3 is 14 amino acids long. The V segment lost 5 bases and the J segment 2 bases; nucleotides outside the gene matches: 6. Per the germline V gene, CDR1 is SGHRS and CDR2 is YFSETQ. The CDR3 loop reads CASRQQGSNTEAFF. The CDR3 nucleotides are TGCGCCAGCAGACAACAGGGGAGCAACACTGAAGCTTTCTTT.

The chain employs TRBV4-1 and TRBJ1-2; no clear D. CDR1 and CDR2 from the germline V gene are MGHRA and YSYEKL. Deletions cut 3 bases from V and 5 bases from J, with 19 bases between. This CDR3 has 16 amino acids. The CDR3 DNA follows: TGCGCCAGCAGCCATCCCCAGCGCGGTAGTTGGTATGGCTACACCTTC. Amino acids: CASSHPQRGSWYGYTF.

This clonotype occurred a few times. The chain employs TRBV7-6 and TRBJ2-7; D unresolved. Trimming shortened V by 6 bases and J by 3 bases, and 12 bases separated the two germline ends. The CDR3 is 13 amino acids. Looked up from germline, CDR1 is SGHVS and CDR2 is FNYEAQ. CDR3 sequence (DNA): TGTGCCAGCAGGCTAGGAGAGAACTACGAGCAGTACTTC. This sequence encodes CASRLGENYEQYF.

This clonotype was picked up one time. The rearrangement uses TRBV6-6 and TRBJ2-1, with TRBD1 matching over 8 bases. After removal of 5 bases from V and 9 bases from J, the junction contained 12 bases not matched to a gene. Germline-derived CDR1 and CDR2 are MNHNY and SVGAGI (reference sequence). The CDR3 extends over 15 amino acids. CDR3 region: CASSNPTGARIEQFF. The DNA for the CDR3 is TGTGCCAGCAGTAACCCGACAGGGGCCAGGATTGAGCAGTTCTTC.

The V call is TRBV12-3 or TRBV12-4, the J call TRBJ2-1; D remains ambiguous. V lost 0 bases and J lost 4, with 7 bases in between. CDR3 length equals 14 residues. This chain's CDR3 is CASSLALEYNEQFF. CDR3 coding DNA: TGTGCCAGCAGTTTAGCGCTTGAATACAATGAGCAGTTCTTC.

This rearrangement joins TRBV12-3 or TRBV12-4 to TRBJ1-2, with TRBD1 matching over 8 bases. CDR3 size: 16 residues. V trimming: 1 base; J trimming: 1 base; junction bases outside the gene matches: 5. This CDR3 reads CASSLVSTGGNYGYTF. The CDR3 nucleotides read TGTGCCAGCAGTTTAGTATCCACAGGGGGTAACTATGGCTACACCTTC.

This clonotype was recorded only once. CDR3 sequence: CAIGDTEAFF. The CDR3 DNA reads as TGTGCCATCGGAGACACTGAAGCTTTCTTT. The chain couples TRBV10-3 to TRBJ1-1; the D is unclear. There are 10 residues in the CDR3. The ends were cut back, 8 bases at V and 3 bases at J, with 4 bases in the middle. Germline loops: CDR1 ENHRY, CDR2 SYGVKD.

The rearrangement joins TRBV12-3 or TRBV12-4 to TRBJ2-1, with TRBD2 as a possible D gene (6 bases). The CDR3 is 12 residues long. V lost 8 bases and J 8 bases, leaving 13 bases between the germline ends. The CDR3 sequence: CASSGGWDEQFF. The CDR3 DNA follows: TGTGCCAGCTCTGGGGGGTGGGATGAGCAGTTCTTC.

This clonotype was seen a few times. V is TRBV4-3 and J is TRBJ1-5, with D tentatively TRBD1 (6 bases). Germline V gives CDR1 LGHNA, CDR2 YSLEER. The CDR3 covers 15 residues. Trimming removed 0 bases at V and 6 bases at J, with 12 bases between. The CDR3 loop is CASSQDSQGPQPQHF. In DNA form, the CDR3 reads TGCGCCAGCAGCCAAGATTCACAGGGCCCTCAGCCCCAGCATTTT.

The rearrangement links TRBV6-2 or TRBV6-3 to TRBJ1-2; a possible D gene is TRBD1 (5 bases). Per germline, CDR1 MNHEY and CDR2 SVGEGT. V lost 3 bases and J 3 bases, leaving 11 bases between the germline ends. This CDR3 has 14 amino acids. Written as DNA, the CDR3 is TGTGCCAGCAGTTATCCCGGGGCCTACTATGGCTACACCTTC. It yields the protein CASSYPGAYYGYTF.

This rearrangement joins TRBV9 to TRBJ1-2; possibly TRBD1 for D (5 bases). V dropped 2 bases and J dropped 0 bases, with 11 bases sitting between them. CDR1 and CDR2 from the germline V gene are SGDLS and YYNGEE. This CDR3 has 15 residues. CDR3 region: CASSVPTAPNYGYTF. DNA of the CDR3: TGTGCCAGCAGCGTCCCGACAGCTCCTAACTATGGCTACACCTTC.

Note on this clonotype: A read error may produce the germline difference seen at one junction end. CDR3 sequence: CSVEGTGGSKHIQYF. The DNA for the CDR3 is TGCAGCGTTGAAGGGACAGGGGGTTCCAAACACATTCAGTACTTC. The chain links TRBV29-1 to TRBJ2-4; TRBD1 agrees at 10 bases. The germline V gene encodes CDR1 SQVTM and CDR2 ANQGSEA. The CDR3 loop spans 15 amino acids.

In regard to this clonotype: A junction boundary mismatches the germline segment, possibly from a read error. V and J are TRBV14 and TRBJ1-1; D is undetermined. This CDR3 is 13 amino acids long. Germline V gene data show CDR1 as SGHDN and CDR2 as FVKESK. CDR3 nucleotide sequence: TGCGCCAGCAGCCAGGTTGCGTCCACTGAAGCTTTCTTT. This encodes CASSQVASTEAFF.

This clonotype appeared a few times. This chain uses TRBV14 with TRBJ2-7; D unclear. The V end lost 5 bases, the J end lost 7 bases, and 9 bases lay between the germline ends. The CDR3 covers 11 residues. Germline V CDR1 and CDR2: SGHDN, FVKESK. The CDR3 loop is CASSKGSEQYF. CDR3 DNA sequence: TGTGCCAGCAGCAAAGGTAGTGAGCAGTACTTC.

V usage is TRBV4-1 and J usage is TRBJ1-1; D might be TRBD1 (6 bases). The CDR3 has 16 amino acids. Trimming took 0 bases from V and 0 from J, leaving 11 bases between them. Germline V gene data show CDR1 as MGHRA and CDR2 as YSYEKL. In nucleotides, the CDR3 is TGCGCCAGCAGCCAAGATGACAGGTACATGAACACTGAAGCTTTCTTT. Translation: CASSQDDRYMNTEAFF.

The chain couples TRBV5-1 to TRBJ1-2; D remains ambiguous. Germline V lookup: CDR1 SGHRS, CDR2 YFSETQ. The CDR3 covers 14 residues. Trimming took off 0 bases at V and 4 bases at J, with 10 bases between the two ends. CDR3 region: CASSLEEVPYGYTF. The CDR3 DNA reads as TGCGCCAGCAGCTTGGAGGAGGTCCCCTATGGCTACACCTTC.

This clonotype was picked up a small number of times. The chain has TRBV9 and TRBJ2-1, with 8 bases fitting TRBD1. The trim removed 5 bases at V and 9 bases at J, leaving 4 bases unmatched. Germline V gene lookup returns CDR1 SGDLS and CDR2 YYNGEE. This CDR3 is 12 amino acids long. CDR3 sequence (DNA): TGTGCCAGCAGTGAACAGGGGGGTGAGCAGTTCTTC. It codes for CASSEQGGEQFF.

This chain uses TRBV3-1 with TRBJ2-5; 7 bases are a match to TRBD2. The V and J ends lost 3 bases and 7 bases, in that order; junction bases with no gene match: 8. There are 14 residues in the CDR3. Per the germline V gene, CDR1 is LGHDT and CDR2 is YNNKEL (reference sequence). The DNA of the CDR3 is TGTGCCAGCAGCCAGAGGGGCGGGGGAGTGACCCAGTACTTC. As protein: CASSQRGGGVTQYF.

The chain joins TRBV9 to TRBJ2-1; D may be TRBD2 (6 bases). V was trimmed by 0 bases and J by 6 bases, leaving 10 bases between them. Germline V gene data show CDR1 as SGDLS and CDR2 as YYNGEE. This CDR3 comprises 14 residues. The CDR3 region is CASSVEWGGNEQFF. The CDR3 DNA sequence: TGTGCCAGCAGCGTAGAGTGGGGAGGCAATGAGCAGTTCTTC.

This clonotype was recorded a few times. The rearrangement joins TRBV2 to TRBJ2-3; 8 bases map to TRBD2. With 7 bases clipped from V and 9 bases from J, the junction kept 12 bases outside the gene matches. Germline CDR1 is SNHLY and CDR2 is FYNNEI. This CDR3 is built from 14 residues. CDR3 region: CASTPGLGIGTQYF. In nucleotides, the CDR3 is TGTGCCAGCACCCCGGGACTAGGAATTGGCACGCAGTATTTT. Drawing the rest from reference TRBV2 and TRBJ2-3, the complete variable domain is EPEVTQTPSHQVTQMGQEVILRCVPISNHLYFYWYRQILGQKVEFLVSFYNNEISEKSEIFDDQFSVERPDGSNFTLKIRSTKLEDSAMYFCASTPGLGIGTQYFGPGTRLTVL.

This clonotype was seen more than once but under ten times. V and J are TRBV20-1 and TRBJ2-1; no firm D call. CDR1 is DFQATT and CDR2 is SNEGSKA in the germline V gene (reference sequence). CDR3 length: 11 residues. V was clipped by 0 bases and J by 8 bases, with 5 bases between them. The CDR3 region is CSARDHHEQFF. In DNA form, the CDR3 reads TGCAGTGCTAGAGATCACCATGAGCAGTTCTTC.

This chain joins TRBV12-3 or TRBV12-4 and TRBJ2-2; 7 bases are a match to TRBD1. The CDR3 has 15 amino acids. The ends lost 5 bases at V and 4 bases at J; junction bases unmatched: 7. The CDR3 sequence: CASSNRGRGTGELFF. Here the CDR3 DNA reads TGTGCCAGCAGTAACAGGGGAAGGGGCACCGGGGAGCTGTTTTTT.

The CDR3 region is CASSQVGLAGVNEQFF. As DNA, the CDR3 is TGTGCCAGCAGCCAAGTAGGCCTAGCGGGGGTCAATGAGCAGTTCTTC. The V gene is TRBV4-2, the J gene TRBJ2-1, with 10 nucleotides matching TRBD2. This CDR3 region has 16 residues. From germline, CDR1 is LGHNA and CDR2 YNFKEQ. The V gene end was trimmed by 1 base and the J gene end by 6 bases; junction bases not matched to a gene: 6.

The chain employs TRBV20-1 and TRBJ2-1; no reliable D call. The J call may be mistaken, given a closer DNA end match to TRBJ2-7. The CDR3 is made up of 12 amino acids. Germline V gene lookup returns CDR1 DFQATT and CDR2 SNEGSKA (reference sequence). The CDR3 DNA reads as TGCAGTGCAAAAAGGCCGAATAATGAGCAGTACTTC. Its translation: CSAKRPNNEQYF.

This chain connects TRBV6-1 to TRBJ2-7, with D possibly matching TRBD1 (6 bases). Germline lookup yields CDR1 MNHNS and CDR2 SASEGT. The CDR3 has 13 amino acids. V was pared by 6 bases and J by 0 bases, with 9 bases between. CDR3: CASRVDSSYEQYF. CDR3 nucleotides: TGTGCCAGCAGGGTGGACAGCTCCTACGAGCAGTACTTC.

J is TRBJ2-5 and V is TRBV20-1; D is ambiguous. Trimming shortened V by 6 bases and J by 13 bases, and 24 bases separated the two germline ends. The CDR3 extends over 13 amino acids. Germline V gene data show CDR1 as DFQATT and CDR2 as SNEGSKA (reference sequence). CDR3 DNA: TGCAGTGCCCACTACGTTCCTGCTGGGTTTTCGTACTTC. This encodes CSAHYVPAGFSYF.